These T cell receptor beta chains were read from a single sample in a study of cytomegalovirus exposure and HLA in healthy donors. Clones were sequenced by immunoSEQ multiplex PCR, and TCRdb holds only the in-frame ones, with some missing. The table includes approximately 80,000 clones, 55% to 70% detected once. The sample taken for sequencing was PBMCs. These receptors all come from a woman aged 40-49 years in good health and CMV-seropositive. The CDR3 runs from the conserved cysteine through the conserved F or W. Fields, in order: CDR3 protein, V gene.

CDR3aa: CASSLAGFLTDTQYF
v_gene: TRBV11-2

CDR3aa: CASSFGGRVGELFF
v_gene: TRBV5-4

CDR3aa: CASSFTLGGLEKLFF
v_gene: TRBV7-8

CDR3aa: CASSLGELNEQFF
v_gene: TRBV7-2

CDR3aa: CASGRGGGNTGELFF
v_gene: TRBV2

CDR3aa: CASSWSARSSGSGNEQFF
v_gene: TRBV7-9

CDR3aa: CASSEGAGAGPYEQYF
v_gene: TRBV6-1

CDR3aa: CASRQTGLAGGPNNEQFF
v_gene: TRBV19

CDR3aa: CASGRDSSYEQYF
v_gene: TRBV7-2

CDR3aa: CASSEVSGHCF
v_gene: TRBV6-1

CDR3aa: CSVEGTLNTEAFF
v_gene: TRBV29-1

CDR3aa: CASSPLIASGFSYNEQFF
v_gene: TRBV25-1

CDR3aa: CASSETENTEAFF
v_gene: TRBV2

CDR3aa: CASSQEPPSAVNDEQFF
v_gene: TRBV4-1

CDR3aa: CASSEDPYSTEAFF
v_gene: TRBV6-4

CDR3aa: CAGRRLSNQPQHF
v_gene: TRBV6-1

CDR3aa: CASNSLGGGRPQHF
v_gene: TRBV6-5

CDR3aa: CASTPPRGNPNEKLFF
v_gene: TRBV19

CDR3aa: CASCPRQGSYEQYF
v_gene: TRBV6-6

CDR3aa: CASSVDGWGAGPYGYTF
v_gene: TRBV9

CDR3aa: CAWSSLMGGGYTF
v_gene: TRBV30

CDR3aa: CASSSRQGPYEQYF
v_gene: TRBV11-2

CDR3aa: CASSSLGQTSGNTIYF
v_gene: TRBV27

CDR3aa: CASSPRGDVSGTQYF
v_gene: TRBV18

CDR3aa: CASSSGTGAYEQYF
v_gene: TRBV7-7

CDR3aa: CASSLMGQTDYGYTF
v_gene: TRBV7-3

CDR3aa: CASSEQGAYSGNTIYF
v_gene: TRBV2

CDR3aa: CASSLEWGREETQYF
v_gene: TRBV5-4

CDR3aa: CASTNRASQPQHF
v_gene: TRBV6-6

CDR3aa: CASSLRGDPTEAFF
v_gene: TRBV7-3

CDR3aa: CASSEGVEAQYF
v_gene: TRBV9

CDR3aa: CAWEREGGYEQYF
v_gene: TRBV30

CDR3aa: CASSLGGRVYEQYF
v_gene: TRBV7-2

CDR3aa: CASSLVGGHEQYF
v_gene: TRBV5-4

CDR3aa: CASNPWTGVETQYF
v_gene: TRBV2

CDR3aa: CASSFGPGRMGTEAFF
v_gene: TRBV5-6

CDR3aa: CASSFITGKQETQYF
v_gene: TRBV5-1

CDR3aa: CASSQDGQGAYEQYF
v_gene: TRBV4-3

CDR3aa: CASSLVGLLDYNEQFF
v_gene: TRBV5-1

CDR3aa: CAWSGLAGGGETQYF
v_gene: TRBV30

CDR3aa: CASSLDEGGAFF
v_gene: TRBV7-2

CDR3aa: CASSPKNYRGEGYTF
v_gene: TRBV6-4

CDR3aa: CASSLMIGLAGGVEQFF
v_gene: TRBV13

CDR3aa: CASSLQGPETQYF
v_gene: TRBV5-4

CDR3aa: CASSLGTSWGTDTQYF
v_gene: TRBV11-3

CDR3aa: CASSQGQGRDEAFF
v_gene: TRBV7-9

CDR3aa: CASSPVAGATDTQYF
v_gene: TRBV18

CDR3aa: CASSYGVAGGRYEQYF
v_gene: TRBV6-6

CDR3aa: CASSLRYQETQYF
v_gene: TRBV7-2

CDR3aa: CASSPSSGKGETQYF
v_gene: TRBV4-3

CDR3aa: CASSSDRAAAGANVLTF
v_gene: TRBV25-1